This TCR beta chain derives from a study of T-cell reconstitution after alpha-beta-depleted transplantation in children. After removal of 6 bases from V and 3 bases from J, the junction contained 5 bases not matched to a gene. Germline CDR1 and CDR2: SQVTM and ANQGSEA. This CDR3 has 13 amino acids. Library preparation (for TCRbeta) was performed with unique molecular identifiers. One entry per CDR3 protein results from TCRdb running MiXCR on the PCR reads. The top ten clones hold roughly 30% of a sample with 800,000 to 1,000,000 distinct CDR3 sequences, about 29% of them seen once. The receptor comes from a boy under two years old who had a stem cell transplant for SCID, so the T cells may come from the graft donor. The chain has TRBV29-1 and TRBJ2-3; TRBD1 matches at 8 bases. Sample: PBMCs, mostly from graft donor cells, taken 360 days after TCRalphabeta/CD19-depleted stem cell transplant. CDR3 in amino acids: CSVDRGMTDTQYF. The CDR3 DNA reads as TGCAGCGTCGACAGGGGAATGACAGATACGCAGTATTTT.